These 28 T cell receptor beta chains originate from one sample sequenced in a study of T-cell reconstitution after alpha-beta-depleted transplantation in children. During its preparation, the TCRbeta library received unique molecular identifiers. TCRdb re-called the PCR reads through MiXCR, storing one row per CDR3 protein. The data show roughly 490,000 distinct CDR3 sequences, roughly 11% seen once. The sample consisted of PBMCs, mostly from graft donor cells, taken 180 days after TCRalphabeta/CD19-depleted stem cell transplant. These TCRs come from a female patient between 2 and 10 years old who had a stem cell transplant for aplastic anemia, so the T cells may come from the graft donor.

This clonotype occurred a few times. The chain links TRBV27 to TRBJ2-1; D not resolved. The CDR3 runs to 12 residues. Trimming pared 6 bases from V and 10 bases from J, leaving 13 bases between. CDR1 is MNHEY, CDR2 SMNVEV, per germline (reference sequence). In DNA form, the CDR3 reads TGTGCCAGCAGCGTCACGGGCGGCGAGCAGTTCTTC. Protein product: CASSVTGGEQFF.

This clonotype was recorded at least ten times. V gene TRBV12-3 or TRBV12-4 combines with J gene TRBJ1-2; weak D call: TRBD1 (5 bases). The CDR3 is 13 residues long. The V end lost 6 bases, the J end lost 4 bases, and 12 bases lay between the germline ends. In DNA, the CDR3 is TGTGCCAGCAGCTTGGGACGGTCCTATGGCTACACCTTC. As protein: CASSLGRSYGYTF.

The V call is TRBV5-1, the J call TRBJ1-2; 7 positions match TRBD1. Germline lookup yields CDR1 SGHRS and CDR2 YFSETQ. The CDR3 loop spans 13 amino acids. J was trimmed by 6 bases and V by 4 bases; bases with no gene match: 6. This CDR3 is CASSPDRRDGYTF. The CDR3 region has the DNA TGCGCCAGCAGCCCGGACAGGCGGGATGGCTACACCTTC.

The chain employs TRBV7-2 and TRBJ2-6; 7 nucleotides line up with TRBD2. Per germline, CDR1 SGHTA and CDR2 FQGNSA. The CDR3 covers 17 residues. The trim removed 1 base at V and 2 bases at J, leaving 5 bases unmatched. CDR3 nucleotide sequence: TGTGCCAGCAGCTTAGTGGGAGGGGTCGCTGGGGCCAACGTCCTGACTTTC. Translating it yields CASSLVGGVAGANVLTF.

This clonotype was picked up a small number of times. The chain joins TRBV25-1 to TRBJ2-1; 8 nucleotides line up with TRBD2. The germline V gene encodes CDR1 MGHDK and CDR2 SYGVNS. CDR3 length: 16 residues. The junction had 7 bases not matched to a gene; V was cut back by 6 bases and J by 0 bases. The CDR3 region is CASRERELSSYNEQFF. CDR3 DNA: TGTGCCAGCAGGGAGCGGGAGTTGAGCTCCTACAATGAGCAGTTCTTC.

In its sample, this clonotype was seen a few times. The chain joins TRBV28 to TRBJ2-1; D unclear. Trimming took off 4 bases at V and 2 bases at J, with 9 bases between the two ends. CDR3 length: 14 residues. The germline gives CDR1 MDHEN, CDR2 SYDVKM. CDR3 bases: TGTGCCAGCAGTTCCTACAAGACCTACAATGAGCAGTTCTTC. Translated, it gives CASSSYKTYNEQFF.

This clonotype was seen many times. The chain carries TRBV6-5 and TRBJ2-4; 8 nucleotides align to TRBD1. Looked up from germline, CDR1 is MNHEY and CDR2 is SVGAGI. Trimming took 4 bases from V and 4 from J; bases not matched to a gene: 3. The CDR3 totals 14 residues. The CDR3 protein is CASSSDRGKNIQYF. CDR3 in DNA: TGTGCCAGCAGTTCCGACAGGGGTAAAAACATTCAGTACTTC.

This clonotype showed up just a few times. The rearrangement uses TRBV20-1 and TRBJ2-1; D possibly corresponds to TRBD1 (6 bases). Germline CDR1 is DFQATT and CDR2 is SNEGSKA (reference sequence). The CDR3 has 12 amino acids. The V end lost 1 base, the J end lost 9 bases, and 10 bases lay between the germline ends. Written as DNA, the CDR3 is TGCAGTGCTAGAGGCAGGGGTAGTGAGCAGTTCTTC. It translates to CSARGRGSEQFF.

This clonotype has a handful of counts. CDR3 residues: CASTRDSSLSSYEQYF. DNA for the CDR3: TGTGCCAGCACTAGGGACAGCTCTCTTAGCTCCTACGAGCAGTACTTC. The chain couples TRBV28 to TRBJ2-7; 7 positions agree with TRBD1. The CDR3 consists of 16 residues. Losses at the gene ends were 7 bases for V and 0 bases for J; bases not matched to a gene: 12. Germline CDR1 is MDHEN and CDR2 is SYDVKM.

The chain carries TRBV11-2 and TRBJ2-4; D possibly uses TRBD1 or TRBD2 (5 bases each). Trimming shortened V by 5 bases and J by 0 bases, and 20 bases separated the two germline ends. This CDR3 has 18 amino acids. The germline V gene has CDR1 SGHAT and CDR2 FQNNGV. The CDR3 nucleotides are TGTGCCAGCAGCGCTGCGTGGGGGTTCCCCCTAGCCAAAAACATTCAGTACTTC. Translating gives CASSAAWGFPLAKNIQYF.

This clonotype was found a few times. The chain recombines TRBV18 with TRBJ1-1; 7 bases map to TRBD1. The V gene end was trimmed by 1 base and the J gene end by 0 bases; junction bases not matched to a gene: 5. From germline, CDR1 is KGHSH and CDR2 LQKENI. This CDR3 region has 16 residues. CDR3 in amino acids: CASSPRWDRLNTEAFF. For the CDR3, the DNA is TGTGCCAGCTCACCACGATGGGACAGATTGAACACTGAAGCTTTCTTT.

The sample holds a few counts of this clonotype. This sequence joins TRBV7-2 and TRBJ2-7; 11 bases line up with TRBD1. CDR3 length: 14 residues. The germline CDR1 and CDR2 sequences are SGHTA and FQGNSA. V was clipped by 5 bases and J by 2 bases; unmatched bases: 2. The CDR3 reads CASSRDRGAYEQYV. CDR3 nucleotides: TGTGCCAGCAGCAGGGACAGGGGGGCCTACGAGCAGTACGTC.

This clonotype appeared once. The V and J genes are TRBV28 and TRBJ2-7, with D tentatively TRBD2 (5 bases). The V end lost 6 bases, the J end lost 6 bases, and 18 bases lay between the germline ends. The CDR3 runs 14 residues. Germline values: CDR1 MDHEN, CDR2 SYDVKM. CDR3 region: CASSHGLSGSEQYV. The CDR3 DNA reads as TGTGCCAGCAGCCATGGACTTTCTGGGAGCGAGCAGTACGTC.

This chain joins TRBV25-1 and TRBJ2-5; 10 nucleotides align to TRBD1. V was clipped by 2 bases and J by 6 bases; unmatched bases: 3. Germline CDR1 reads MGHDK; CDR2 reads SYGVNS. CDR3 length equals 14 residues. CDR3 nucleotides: TGTGCCAGCAGTGAAGGGGACAGGGGAAAGACCCAGTACTTC. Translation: CASSEGDRGKTQYF.

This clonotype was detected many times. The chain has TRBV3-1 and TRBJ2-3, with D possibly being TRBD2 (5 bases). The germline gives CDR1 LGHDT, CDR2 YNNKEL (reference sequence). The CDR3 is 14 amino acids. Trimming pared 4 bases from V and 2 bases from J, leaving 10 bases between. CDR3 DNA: TGTGCCAGCAGCCTAGGACTCTTCACAGATACGCAGTATTTT. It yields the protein CASSLGLFTDTQYF.

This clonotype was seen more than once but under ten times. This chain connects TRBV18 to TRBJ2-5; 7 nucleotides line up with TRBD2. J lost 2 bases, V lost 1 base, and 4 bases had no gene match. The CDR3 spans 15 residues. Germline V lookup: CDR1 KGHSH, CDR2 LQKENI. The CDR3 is CASSPLGTIQETQYF. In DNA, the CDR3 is TGTGCCAGCTCACCACTGGGGACTATACAAGAGACCCAGTACTTC.

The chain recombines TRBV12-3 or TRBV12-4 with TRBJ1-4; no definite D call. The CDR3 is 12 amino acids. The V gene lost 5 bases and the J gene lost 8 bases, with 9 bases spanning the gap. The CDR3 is CASSPEGEKLFF. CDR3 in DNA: TGTGCCAGCAGTCCAGAGGGCGAAAAACTGTTTTTT.

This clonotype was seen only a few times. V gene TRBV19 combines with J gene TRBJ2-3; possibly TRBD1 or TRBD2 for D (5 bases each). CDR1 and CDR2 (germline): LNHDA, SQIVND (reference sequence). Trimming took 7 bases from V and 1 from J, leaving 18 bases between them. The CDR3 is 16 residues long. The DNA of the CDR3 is TGTGCCAGTACCCCTACGCGAGGGGTGGGCACAGATACGCAGTATTTT. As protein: CASTPTRGVGTDTQYF. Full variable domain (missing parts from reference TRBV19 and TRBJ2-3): DGGITQSPKYLFRKEGQNVTLSCEQNLNHDAMYWYRQDPGQGLRLIYYSQIVNDFQKGDIAEGYSVSREKKESFPLTVTSAQKNPTAFYLCASTPTRGVGTDTQYFGPGTRLTVL.

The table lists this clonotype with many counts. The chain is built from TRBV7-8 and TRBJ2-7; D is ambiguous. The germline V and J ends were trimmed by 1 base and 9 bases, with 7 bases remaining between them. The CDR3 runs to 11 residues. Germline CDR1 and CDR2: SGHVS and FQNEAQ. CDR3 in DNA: TGTGCCAGCAGCTTAGAAGCCGGGCAGTACTTC. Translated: CASSLEAGQYF.

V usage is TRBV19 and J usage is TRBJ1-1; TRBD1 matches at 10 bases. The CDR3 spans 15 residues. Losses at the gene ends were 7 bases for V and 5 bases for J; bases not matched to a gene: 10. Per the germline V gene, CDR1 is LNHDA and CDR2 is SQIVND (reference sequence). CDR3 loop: CASKWRDRGDTEAFF. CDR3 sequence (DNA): TGTGCCAGTAAATGGCGGGACAGGGGAGATACTGAAGCTTTCTTT.

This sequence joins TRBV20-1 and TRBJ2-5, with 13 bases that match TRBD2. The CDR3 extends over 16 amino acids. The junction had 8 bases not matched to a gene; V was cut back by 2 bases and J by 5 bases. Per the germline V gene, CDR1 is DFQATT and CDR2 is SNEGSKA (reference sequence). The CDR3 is CSARNRLAGGWETQYF. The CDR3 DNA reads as TGCAGTGCTAGAAACCGACTAGCGGGAGGCTGGGAGACCCAGTACTTC.

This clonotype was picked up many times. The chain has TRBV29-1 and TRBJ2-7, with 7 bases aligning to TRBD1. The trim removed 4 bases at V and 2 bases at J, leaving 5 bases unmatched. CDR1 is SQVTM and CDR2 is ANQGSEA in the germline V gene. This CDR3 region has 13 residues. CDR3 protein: CSVAGQLTYEQYF. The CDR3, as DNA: TGCAGCGTTGCGGGACAGCTGACCTACGAGCAGTACTTC.

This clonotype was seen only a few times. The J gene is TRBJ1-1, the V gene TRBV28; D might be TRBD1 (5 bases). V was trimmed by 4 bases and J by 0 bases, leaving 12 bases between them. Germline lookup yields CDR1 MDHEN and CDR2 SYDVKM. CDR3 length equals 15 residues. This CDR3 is CASSSPKGMNTEAFF. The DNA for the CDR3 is TGTGCCAGCAGTTCGCCGAAGGGGATGAACACTGAAGCTTTCTTT.

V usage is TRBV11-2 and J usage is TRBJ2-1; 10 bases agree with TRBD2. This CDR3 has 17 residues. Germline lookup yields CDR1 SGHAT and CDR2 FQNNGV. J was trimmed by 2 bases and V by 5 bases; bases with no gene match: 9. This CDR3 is CASSPGPGLATYNEQFF. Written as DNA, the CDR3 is TGTGCCAGCAGCCCTGGGCCGGGACTAGCGACCTACAATGAGCAGTTCTTC.

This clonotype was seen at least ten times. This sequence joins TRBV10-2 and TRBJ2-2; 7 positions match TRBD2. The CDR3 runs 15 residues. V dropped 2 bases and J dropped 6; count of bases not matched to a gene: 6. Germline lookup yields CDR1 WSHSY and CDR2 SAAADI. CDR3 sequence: CASSEHFSGSGELFF. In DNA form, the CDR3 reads TGCGCCAGCAGTGAGCATTTTAGCGGGTCCGGGGAGCTGTTTTTT.

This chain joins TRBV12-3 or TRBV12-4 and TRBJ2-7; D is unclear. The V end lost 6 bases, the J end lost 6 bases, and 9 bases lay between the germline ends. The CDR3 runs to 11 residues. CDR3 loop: CASSEKIEQYF. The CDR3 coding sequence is TGTGCCAGCAGCGAGAAAATCGAGCAGTACTTC.

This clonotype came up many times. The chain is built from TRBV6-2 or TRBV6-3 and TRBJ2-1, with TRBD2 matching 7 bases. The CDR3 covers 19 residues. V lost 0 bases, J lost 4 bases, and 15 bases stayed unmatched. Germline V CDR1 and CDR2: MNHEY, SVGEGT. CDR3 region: CASSYSNVGASGTYNEQFF. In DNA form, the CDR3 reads TGTGCCAGCAGTTACTCGAATGTTGGGGCTAGCGGAACTTACAATGAGCAGTTCTTC.

CDR3 DNA: TGCAGTGCTAGAGTTCAGGGGCAAGACGAGCAGTTCTTC. It is translated as CSARVQGQDEQFF. The rearrangement links TRBV20-1 to TRBJ2-1; D might be TRBD1 (6 bases). The CDR3 has 13 residues. Trimming shortened V by 1 base and J by 10 bases, and 14 bases separated the two germline ends. CDR1 and CDR2 from the germline V gene are DFQATT and SNEGSKA (reference sequence).